The TCR beta chain under discussion was sequenced for a study of T-cell reconstitution after alpha-beta-depleted transplantation in children. Broader study findings: It was reported that alpha-beta T cells came from several hundred expanded graft clones (about two months after transplant).

Details on this clonotype: What it recognizes is unknown.

The CDR3 has 14 residues. Unique molecular identifiers tagged the TCRbeta library. Each CDR3 protein is one row after TCRdb ran MiXCR on the PCR reads. Found here are 300,000 to 400,000 distinct CDR3 sequences, roughly 16% of them singletons; the top ten hold around 41%. The chain has TRBV21-1 and TRBJ2-1. TRBV21-1 is described as a pseudogene. The specimen was PBMCs, mostly from graft donor cells, collected 360 days after TCRalphabeta/CD19-depleted stem cell transplant. The sequence was collected from a male patient aged 2 to 10 who had a stem cell transplant for acute lymphoblastic leukemia, so the T cells may come from the graft donor. CDR3 in DNA: TGTGCCAGCAGCAAAGCTCCGGCCTACAATGAGCAGTTCTTC. Amino acid sequence: CASSKAPAYNEQFF.